A selection of T cell receptor beta chains follows, all from one sample in a study of cytomegalovirus exposure and HLA in healthy donors. Measured with immunoSEQ multiplex PCR; TCRdb has only the in-frame clones, and not every one. This sample carries approximately 150,000 clones, around 67% of them seen once, and the ten largest clones take approximately 4.5%. The specimen was PBMCs. The receptors come from a young woman in good health and CMV-seropositive. Each CDR3 is given with its conserved first and last residue. The order of the fields is D gene, V gene, clone size, J gene, CDR3 DNA, CDR3 protein. A D gene is named only where the DNA matches it firmly. The size entry is marked missing in some rows and otherwise reads once, few, many or a size class.

-,TRBV4-3,-,TRBJ2-2,TGCGCCAGCAGCCAAGAGATGGAGTGGGCGAACACCGGGGAGCTGTTTTTT,CASSQEMEWANTGELFF
TRBD2,TRBV6-1,-,TRBJ2-7,TGTGCCAGCAGTGAGGGGACTACCTCCTACGAGCAGTACTTC,CASSEGTTSYEQYF
-,TRBV28,-,TRBJ2-7,TGTGCCGTTTGGGGCGGTTCCTACGAGCAGTACTTC,CAVWGGSYEQYF
-,TRBV7-8,-,TRBJ1-3,TGTGCCAGCAGCTTAGGGTACAACGGAAACACCATATATTTT,CASSLGYNGNTIYF
-,TRBV6-5,-,TRBJ1-3,TGTGCCAGCAGTTCTCAAGCGTCGAGAGGAAACACCATATATTTT,CASSSQASRGNTIYF
TRBD1,TRBV5-3,-,TRBJ1-2,TGTGCCAGAAGCGGCGGGACAGGCTCTTCTCCTAACTATGGCTACACCTTC,CARSGGTGSSPNYGYTF
-,TRBV12-5,-,TRBJ1-6,TGTGCTAGCGCTCAGGGGTCGTGGAATTCACCCCTCCACTTT,CASAQGSWNSPLHF
-,TRBV5-1,-,TRBJ2-1,TGCGCCAGCAGACTGACGGGGGAACTGAACAATGAGCAGTTCTTC,CASRLTGELNNEQFF
-,TRBV27,-,TRBJ2-6,TGTGCCAGCAGTTTATACACCTCTGGGGCCAACGTCCTGACTTTC,CASSLYTSGANVLTF
TRBD2,TRBV28,-,TRBJ2-5,TGTGCCAGCAGTCCGTCCGGGACTAGCGGGAGAGAGACCCAGTACTTC,CASSPSGTSGRETQYF
-,TRBV4-2,-,TRBJ2-3,TGTGCCAGCAGCCATCCTGCGAGCACAGATACGCAGTATTTT,CASSHPASTDTQYF
TRBD1,TRBV30,-,TRBJ1-5,TGTGCCTGGCCTCGCCCGACAGGGAAATATAGCAATCAGCCCCAGCATTTT,CAWPRPTGKYSNQPQHF
TRBD1,TRBV9,once,TRBJ1-6,TGTGCCAGCAGCGTAGGCGACAGGGAGGTTGCGCAGAATTCACCCCTCCACTTT,CASSVGDREVAQNSPLHF
TRBD2,TRBV5-1,-,TRBJ2-6,TGCGCCAGCAGCGGTACGGGAGGTGGTGGGGCCAACGTCCTGACTTTC,CASSGTGGGGANVLTF
TRBD1,TRBV5-1,once,TRBJ1-4,TGCGCCAGCAGCTCACGAGGGGGCCGGGATGAAAAACTGTTTTTT,CASSSRGGRDEKLFF
TRBD2,TRBV4-3,-,TRBJ2-3,TGCGCCAGCAGCCCCGCTAGCGGGGGGCGGTCAGATACGCAGTATTTT,CASSPASGGRSDTQYF
-,TRBV30,-,TRBJ1-3,TGTGCCTGGAGGGGGTGGGGGCCTGGAAACACCATATATTTT,CAWRGWGPGNTIYF
-,TRBV7-2,-,TRBJ2-7,TGTGCCAGCAGCTCGTCGGGGGGCGACCCCTACGAGCAGTACTTC,CASSSSGGDPYEQYF
TRBD1,TRBV6-1,-,TRBJ1-4,TGTGCCAGCAGTACCGGGACAGGGTATGAAAGACTGTTTTTT,CASSTGTGYERLFF
-,TRBV18,-,TRBJ2-7,TGTGCCAGCTCAAGACCGGGACAAAGCTACGAGCAGTACTTC,CASSRPGQSYEQYF
TRBD1,TRBV6-5,once,TRBJ1-5,TGTGCCAGCGGTAGACAGGGAGGTCAGCCCCAGCATTTT,CASGRQGGQPQHF
TRBD1,TRBV19,few,TRBJ1-5,TGTGCCAGTAGTCAGCCCGGGACAGGGAGTCAGCCCCAGCATTTT,CASSQPGTGSQPQHF